The 26 T cell receptor beta chains given below trace back to one sample, sequenced in a study of shared clonotypes between healthy human individuals. Method: immunoSEQ multiplex PCR; TCRdb's copy keeps in-frame clones and lacks some. The table has a few million clones, around nine tenths seen once. Sequencing was done on a sample of naive CD4+ T cells sorted from blood. Subset of the sample: CD45RA+ positively selected. These receptor sequences come from a man between 18 and 35 years old in good health.

This clone was observed a single time. This chain joins TRBV14 and TRBJ2-2; 10 bases fit TRBD2. Germline CDR1 SGHDN, CDR2 FVKESK. The V gene end was trimmed by 0 bases and the J gene end by 1 base; junction bases not matched to a gene: 8. The CDR3 has 19 amino acids. CDR3 sequence reads: CASSQDRRTSGLNTGELFF. Written as DNA, the CDR3 is TGTGCCAGCAGCCAAGATCGGAGGACTAGCGGATTGAACACCGGGGAGCTGTTTTTT.

V and J are TRBV2 and TRBJ2-7, with 10 bases aligning to TRBD2. Germline V gene lookup returns CDR1 SNHLY and CDR2 FYNNEI. The trim removed 5 bases at V and 4 bases at J, leaving 11 bases unmatched. This CDR3 is 16 amino acids long. CDR3 DNA: TGTGCCAGCAGTTTCAAAACTAGCGGGAATAGATACGAGCAGTACTTC. Its protein product is CASSFKTSGNRYEQYF.

This chain joins TRBV29-1 and TRBJ2-5; D is undetermined. The J call may be wrong; the DNA end is better matched by TRBJ2-7. Per germline, CDR1 SQVTM and CDR2 ANQGSEA. The CDR3 has 12 residues. CDR3: CSVALGSYEQYF. The CDR3 DNA reads TGCAGCGTGGCCCTAGGATCCTACGAGCAGTACTTC.

The chain joins TRBV13 to TRBJ2-4; 8 bases are a match to TRBD1. CDR1 and CDR2 (germline): PRHDT, FYEKMQ (reference sequence). The CDR3 loop spans 18 amino acids. V trimming: 3 bases; J trimming: 0 bases; junction bases outside the gene matches: 10. CDR3 nucleotides: TGTGCCAGCAGCTTGGGCAGGGGGCGCTTTCTAGCCAAAAACATTCAGTACTTC. Its protein is CASSLGRGRFLAKNIQYF.

V usage is TRBV6-5 and J usage is TRBJ1-2; D may be TRBD1 (6 bases). The CDR3 length is 14 residues. The V gene's germline CDR1 is MNHEY and CDR2 SVGAGI. V lost 0 bases, J lost 8 bases, and 13 bases lay in between. CDR3 residues: CASSYSRGPWGYTF. The CDR3 region has the DNA TGTGCCAGCAGTTACTCCAGGGGCCCGTGGGGCTACACCTTC.

Note on this clone: Other nucleotide sequences in the sample specify the same CDR3. The rearrangement joins TRBV6-6 to TRBJ2-6; no definite D call. This CDR3 has 15 residues. Trimming removed 4 bases from V and 0 bases from J, with 7 bases in between. CDR1 and CDR2 (germline): MNHNY, SVGAGI (reference sequence). The CDR3 protein is CASSSGFSGANVLTF. In DNA, the CDR3 is TGTGCCAGCAGTTCCGGATTCTCTGGGGCCAACGTCCTGACTTTC.

The chain couples TRBV14 to TRBJ2-2; 7 positions agree with TRBD1. J gave up 5 bases and V 4 bases, and 4 bases lay outside the gene matches. This CDR3 region has 14 residues. Germline V gene sequence: CDR1 SGHDN, CDR2 FVKESK. CDR3 in amino acids: CASSRQGWTGELFF. The CDR3, as DNA: TGTGCCAGCAGCCGACAGGGTTGGACCGGGGAGCTGTTTTTT.

This chain joins TRBV19 and TRBJ1-5; D is unclear. The length of the CDR3 is 16 residues. In germline, CDR1 is LNHDA, CDR2 SQIVND (reference sequence). V lost 5 bases, J lost 5 bases, and 19 bases lay in between. The DNA for the CDR3 is TGTGCCAGTAGTCCTCTGATCGGGCCTTTAGATCAGCCCCAGCATTTT. Translation: CASSPLIGPLDQPQHF.

This sequence joins TRBV29-1 and TRBJ2-3, with D maybe TRBD2 (5 bases). The CDR3 runs 14 residues. Between the trimmed V and J ends, which lost 5 bases and 2 bases, there was a span of 14 bases. Germline assignment: CDR1 SQVTM and CDR2 ANQGSEA. This CDR3 is CSVREQTSTDTQYF. CDR3 sequence (DNA): TGCAGCGTTCGGGAACAGACCTCCACAGATACGCAGTATTTT.

The gene calls are TRBV19 and TRBJ2-1; TRBD2 agrees at 9 bases. The CDR3 loop spans 15 amino acids. Germline V gene sequence: CDR1 LNHDA, CDR2 SQIVND (reference sequence). V was clipped by 5 bases and J by 5 bases; unmatched bases: 7. The DNA for the CDR3 is TGTGCCAGTAGTGCGCGGGGGGGGTACCACAATGAGCAGTTCTTC. Encoded protein: CASSARGGYHNEQFF.

V gene TRBV6-1 combines with J gene TRBJ1-1; 7 bases align to TRBD1. This CDR3 region has 14 residues. With 5 bases clipped from V and 4 bases from J, the junction kept 7 bases outside the gene matches. Germline V gene sequence: CDR1 MNHNS, CDR2 SASEGT. Written as DNA, the CDR3 is TGTGCCAGCAGTCTAGGGGGCTCGAGCACTGAAGCTTTCTTT. It codes for CASSLGGSSTEAFF.

J is TRBJ2-7 and V is TRBV5-8; 9 bases line up with TRBD1. The CDR3 has 14 amino acids. Germline CDR1 is SGHTS and CDR2 is YDEGEE. J was trimmed by 3 bases and V by 1 base; bases with no gene match: 2. CDR3 sequence: CASSLTGGIYEQYF. CDR3 DNA sequence: TGTGCCAGCAGCTTGACAGGGGGCATCTACGAGCAGTACTTC.

This chain uses TRBV5-1 with TRBJ2-6; D gene uncertain. This CDR3 spans 16 amino acids. The germline V gene has CDR1 SGHRS and CDR2 YFSETQ. The germline V and J ends were trimmed by 0 bases and 0 bases, with 7 bases remaining between them. CDR3 in amino acids: CASSLDRSSGANVLTF. The CDR3, as DNA: TGCGCCAGCAGCTTGGACCGCAGCTCTGGGGCCAACGTCCTGACTTTC.

For the CDR3, the DNA is TGTGCCAGCACCCCCAGGGGGCAAGAGACCCAGTACTTC. Protein product: CASTPRGQETQYF. The V gene is TRBV5-6, the J gene TRBJ2-5, with TRBD1 matching over 7 bases. The J segment lost 2 bases and the V segment lost 6 bases, leaving 4 bases of the junction unmatched. Per the germline V gene, CDR1 is SGHDT and CDR2 is YYEEEE. The CDR3 length is 13 residues.

This chain connects TRBV5-1 to TRBJ2-3, with 8 bases identical to TRBD2. There are 15 residues in the CDR3. Losses at the gene ends were 1 base for V and 6 bases for J; bases not matched to a gene: 7. CDR1 SGHRS and CDR2 YFSETQ come from the germline V gene. The CDR3 DNA reads TGCGCCAGCAGCTTGCCTTGGGGCGGGGGGGATACGCAGTATTTT. Translated: CASSLPWGGGDTQYF.

This clone has just one count. The genes are TRBV28 and TRBJ2-7; possibly TRBD1 or TRBD2 for D (5 bases each). Germline V CDR1 and CDR2: MDHEN, SYDVKM. CDR3 length: 15 residues. V lost 6 bases and J 4 bases, leaving 19 bases between the germline ends. The CDR3 nucleotides are TGTGCCAGCAGCGCGGCCGGGACGCGGATATACGAGCAGTACTTC. Its translation is CASSAAGTRIYEQYF.

This chain connects TRBV6-1 to TRBJ2-6; a weak D match, TRBD2 (5 bases). Trimming stripped 6 bases from V and 4 bases from J, with 10 bases between. The CDR3 spans 14 residues. The germline V gene has CDR1 MNHNS and CDR2 SASEGT. The CDR3 spells CASSHSGGANVLTF. CDR3 DNA sequence: TGTGCCAGCAGCCACTCGGGAGGGGCCAACGTCCTGACTTTC.

This sequence joins TRBV4-3 and TRBJ2-5; no firm D call. The CDR3 is 16 amino acids. Germline loops: CDR1 LGHNA, CDR2 YSLEER. Trimming pared 0 bases from V and 0 bases from J, leaving 11 bases between. CDR3 sequence (DNA): TGCGCCAGCAGCCAAGATTATTCGTTGTACCAAGAGACCCAGTACTTC. Protein: CASSQDYSLYQETQYF.

J is TRBJ1-2 and V is TRBV4-3; no clear D gene. Trimming took off 0 bases at V and 4 bases at J, with 6 bases between the two ends. CDR1 is LGHNA, CDR2 YSLEER, per germline. This CDR3 is built from 13 residues. DNA for the CDR3: TGCGCCAGCAGCCAAGATTGGAGCTATGGCTACACCTTC. Translated, it gives CASSQDWSYGYTF.

V gene TRBV5-1 combines with J gene TRBJ2-3; 7 nucleotides align to TRBD1. This CDR3 has 15 amino acids. CDR1 SGHRS and CDR2 YFSETQ come from the germline V gene. The ends lost 4 bases at V and 1 base at J; junction bases unmatched: 6. The CDR3, as DNA: TGCGCCAGCAGCCCAGACAGGGACCGCACAGATACGCAGTATTTT. Translation gives CASSPDRDRTDTQYF.

The rearrangement joins TRBV6-1 to TRBJ1-6, with 7 nucleotides matching TRBD1. Germline V gene sequence: CDR1 MNHNS, CDR2 SASEGT. V shed 7 bases and J 5 bases; nucleotides not matched to a gene: 8. The CDR3 runs 15 residues. CDR3 coding DNA: TGTGCCAGCAATCACAGGGGCCGGGATAATTCACCCCTCCACTTT. This translates into CASNHRGRDNSPLHF.

The rearrangement uses TRBV7-9 and TRBJ1-1; no definite D call. The CDR3 spans 15 residues. Looked up from germline, CDR1 is SEHNR and CDR2 is FQNEAQ (reference sequence). Trimming pared 4 bases from V and 2 bases from J, leaving 14 bases between. The CDR3 here is CASSSGRALNTEAFF. For the CDR3, the DNA is TGTGCCAGCAGCTCCGGTAGGGCCTTAAACACTGAAGCTTTCTTT.

The chain is built from TRBV19 and TRBJ1-3; TRBD1 aligns across 9 bases. In germline, CDR1 is LNHDA, CDR2 SQIVND (reference sequence). V trimming: 5 bases; J trimming: 1 base; junction bases outside the gene matches: 9. This CDR3 has 17 residues. The CDR3 bases are TGTGCCAGTAGTGGAAGCGGACAGGGGTATTCTGGAAACACCATATATTTT. Its protein product is CASSGSGQGYSGNTIYF.

The V gene is TRBV7-2, the J gene TRBJ1-5, with D hard to call. Germline values: CDR1 SGHTA, CDR2 FQGNSA. The germline V and J ends were trimmed by 0 bases and 7 bases, with 10 bases remaining between them. The CDR3 is made up of 14 amino acids. The CDR3 nucleotides are TGTGCCAGCAGCTTAGCAGGGAAGTTACAGCCCCAGCATTTT. Its translation is CASSLAGKLQPQHF.

The chain joins TRBV5-1 to TRBJ2-2, with unresolved D. Germline-derived CDR1 and CDR2 are SGHRS and YFSETQ. Trimming shortened V by 4 bases and J by 4 bases, and 8 bases separated the two germline ends. The CDR3 runs 13 residues. CDR3 protein: CASSPKATGELFF. The CDR3, as DNA: TGCGCCAGCAGCCCCAAAGCCACCGGGGAGCTGTTTTTT. The full variable domain, with the rest looked up from reference TRBV5-1 and TRBJ2-2, is KAGVTQTPRYLIKTRGQQVTLSCSPISGHRSVSWYQQTPGQGLQFLFEYFSETQRNKGNFPGRFSGRQFSNSRSEMNVSTLELGDSALYLCASSPKATGELFFGEGSRLTVL.

This chain uses TRBV5-6 with TRBJ2-1, with no clear D. V lost 0 bases and J 0 bases, leaving 7 bases between the germline ends. This CDR3 contains 15 residues. The germline CDR1 and CDR2 sequences are SGHDT and YYEEEE. The CDR3 is CASSLEGISYNEQFF. CDR3 nucleotide sequence: TGTGCCAGCAGCTTGGAGGGAATCTCCTACAATGAGCAGTTCTTC.